These 26 T cell receptor beta chains originate from one sample sequenced in a study of T cell responses to AZD1222 COVID-19 vaccine. TCRdb's table, derived via immunoSEQ multiplex PCR, lists solely in-frame clones and lacks some. The sample includes approximately 120,000 clones, less than 95% of them seen just once. Here the sequenced sample was peripheral blood, taken on day 0 of MenACWY control vaccination. These receptors were taken from an adult in good health.

V is TRBV6-1 and J is TRBJ2-6, with D unresolved. The V and J ends lost 2 bases and 0 bases respectively, with 5 bases between them. The CDR3 spans 15 residues. CDR1 MNHNS and CDR2 SASEGT come from the germline V gene. CDR3 loop: CASSEPLSGANVLTF. CDR3 in DNA: TGTGCCAGCAGTGAACCTCTCTCTGGGGCCAACGTCCTGACTTTC.

The chain couples TRBV5-4 to TRBJ2-3; 8 positions agree with TRBD2. This CDR3 has 16 residues. The V gene end was trimmed by 3 bases and the J gene end by 3 bases; junction bases not matched to a gene: 9. Germline lookup yields CDR1 SGHNT and CDR2 YYREEE (reference sequence). Here the CDR3 reads CASSSLSGSMTDTQYF. CDR3 nucleotides: TGTGCCAGCAGCTCCCTAAGCGGGAGTATGACAGATACGCAGTATTTT.

Here the CDR3 reads CASSVTPTGVGLSGNTIYF. Here the CDR3 DNA reads TGTGCCAGCAGCGTAACTCCCACGGGGGTGGGCCTCTCTGGAAACACCATATATTTT. This rearrangement joins TRBV9 to TRBJ1-3, with a tentative D call TRBD1 (5 bases). This CDR3 comprises 19 residues. Germline V gene lookup returns CDR1 SGDLS and CDR2 YYNGEE. V dropped 1 base and J dropped 0 bases, with 20 bases sitting between them.

This clone was counted a few times. The CDR3 loop is CASSWRQADTDTQYF. The CDR3 DNA reads TGTGCCAGCAGTTGGCGACAGGCCGACACAGATACGCAGTATTTT. V is TRBV6-2 or TRBV6-3 and J is TRBJ2-3, with D maybe TRBD1 (6 bases). CDR1 and CDR2 (germline): MNHEY, SVGEGT. CDR3 length: 15 amino acids. The V gene lost 4 bases and the J gene lost 2 bases, with 13 bases spanning the gap.

V usage is TRBV18 and J usage is TRBJ1-3, with TRBD1 identical over 8 bases. The CDR3 contains 15 residues. V lost 3 bases to trimming and J lost 4 bases; unmatched junction nucleotides: 5. Germline V gives CDR1 KGHSH, CDR2 LQKENI. CDR3 DNA: TGTGCCAGCTCACCTTTCGGACAGGGAGGAAACACCATATATTTT. Its protein product is CASSPFGQGGNTIYF.

This sequence joins TRBV10-1 and TRBJ2-5, with D perhaps TRBD1 (5 bases). This CDR3 is 13 amino acids long. Germline-derived CDR1 and CDR2 are WNHNN and SYGVQD (reference sequence). Trimming cost V 3 bases and J 7 bases, with 12 bases left between them. The CDR3 DNA follows: TGCGCCAGCAGTGACAGGGTACAGCCGACCCAGTACTTC. Translating gives CASSDRVQPTQYF.

In its sample, this clone was seen a few times. This chain joins TRBV30 and TRBJ2-7; possible D gene TRBD1, 6 bases. The CDR3 is 14 residues long. V was cut by 3 bases and J by 3 bases, with 15 bases left in between. Per the germline V gene, CDR1 is GTSNPN and CDR2 is SVGIG (reference sequence). The CDR3 DNA sequence: TGTGCCTGGAGCGCCATGTCAGGGGTCTACGAGCAGTACTTC. Residues: CAWSAMSGVYEQYF.

The rearrangement joins TRBV19 to TRBJ2-7; D not certain. The CDR3 runs to 14 residues. The V gene lost 1 base and the J gene lost 2 bases, with 9 bases spanning the gap. Germline V CDR1 and CDR2: LNHDA, SQIVND (reference sequence). CDR3 loop: CASSIGYGAYEQYF. DNA for the CDR3: TGTGCCAGTAGTATAGGTTACGGAGCCTACGAGCAGTACTTC.

This sequence joins TRBV28 and TRBJ1-2, with D tentatively TRBD1 (6 bases). The germline gives CDR1 MDHEN, CDR2 SYDVKM. This CDR3 contains 15 residues. Trimming took 5 bases from V and 3 from J, leaving 16 bases between them. The CDR3 sequence: CASSPNRAGDYGYTF. The CDR3 DNA reads as TGTGCCAGCAGTCCCAACAGGGCCGGAGACTATGGCTACACCTTC.

CDR3 bases: TGTGCCAGTAGTCGGCAGGGACCATGGGATGGCTACACCTTC. Encoded protein: CASSRQGPWDGYTF. This chain uses TRBV19 with TRBJ1-2; tentative D call: TRBD1 (5 bases). V lost 5 bases and J 6 bases, leaving 16 bases between the germline ends. CDR1 is LNHDA and CDR2 is SQIVND in the germline V gene (reference sequence). The length of the CDR3 is 14 residues.

The chain employs TRBV3-1 (or the pseudogene TRBV3-2) and TRBJ2-3; possibly TRBD1 or TRBD2 for D (6 bases each). CDR3 length: 17 residues. Germline V gives CDR1 LGHDT, CDR2 YNNKEL (reference sequence). Trimming cost V 1 base and J 2 bases, with 16 bases left between them. The DNA for the CDR3 is TGTGCCAGCAGCCAAGCCATGGGGGGCAAGAACACAGATACGCAGTATTTT. It codes for CASSQAMGGKNTDTQYF.

The chain employs TRBV11-2 and TRBJ2-5; 9 bases line up with TRBD2. The CDR3 runs 17 residues. With 1 base clipped from V and 2 bases from J, the junction kept 8 bases outside the gene matches. The germline gives CDR1 SGHAT, CDR2 FQNNGV. The CDR3 is CASSLGRGAGGQETQYF. The DNA of the CDR3 is TGTGCCAGCAGCTTAGGAAGGGGAGCGGGAGGACAAGAGACCCAGTACTTC. The full variable domain, in which reference TRBV11-2 and TRBJ2-5 provide the parts outside the CDR3, is EAGVAQSPRYKIIEKRQSVAFWCNPISGHATLYWYQQILGQGPKLLIQFQNNGVVDDSQLPKDRFSAERLKGVDSTLKIQPAKLEDSAVYLCASSLGRGAGGQETQYFGPGTRLLVL.

Ten or more counts support this clone. The chain links TRBV3-1 (or the pseudogene TRBV3-2) to TRBJ2-7, with 15 positions matching TRBD2. With V trimmed by 8 bases and J by 3 bases, 14 bases remained unmatched. The CDR3 is 18 residues long. The germline CDR1 and CDR2 sequences are LGHDT and YNNKEL (reference sequence). As DNA, the CDR3 is TGTGCCAGCGGTAGGGTGGGACTAGCGGGAGGAATCGTCTACGAGCAGTACTTC. Its protein is CASGRVGLAGGIVYEQYF.

The chain joins TRBV5-5 to TRBJ2-3; D gene uncertain. The CDR3 consists of 14 residues. V was trimmed by 7 bases and J by 2 bases, leaving 14 bases between them. Germline CDR1 SGHKS, CDR2 YYEKEE (reference sequence). CDR3 bases: TGTGCCAGCTTTCCGGGCCCTAACACAGATACGCAGTATTTT. Protein sequence: CASFPGPNTDTQYF. Looking up the rest from reference TRBV5-5 and TRBJ2-3 gives the full variable domain: DAGVTQSPTHLIKTRGQQVTLRCSPISGHKSVSWYQQVLGQGPQFIFQYYEKEERGRGNFPDRFSARQFPNYSSELNVNALLLGDSALYLCASFPGPNTDTQYFGPGTRLTVL.

The V gene is TRBV10-3, the J gene TRBJ1-2; D remains unclear. Trimming removed 2 bases at V and 5 bases at J, with 15 bases between. Germline V lookup: CDR1 ENHRY, CDR2 SYGVKD. The CDR3 loop spans 15 amino acids. The CDR3: CAISELSREQYGYTF. CDR3 nucleotide sequence: TGTGCCATCAGTGAGCTGTCCCGGGAGCAATATGGCTACACCTTC.

The chain uses TRBV11-3 and TRBJ2-1; 9 bases line up with TRBD1. In germline, CDR1 is SGHNT, CDR2 YENEEA. J gave up 6 bases and V 4 bases, and 7 bases lay outside the gene matches. This CDR3 has 15 residues. This CDR3 reads CASSWDREGSNEQFF. The CDR3 nucleotides are TGTGCCAGCAGCTGGGACAGGGAAGGGAGCAATGAGCAGTTCTTC.

This CDR3 is CASSHSGGPGNTIYF. CDR3 DNA: TGCGCCAGCAGCCACTCCGGGGGGCCTGGAAACACCATATATTTT. This chain connects TRBV4-1 to TRBJ1-3; the D gene is possibly TRBD1 (6 bases). There are 15 residues in the CDR3. Per the germline V gene, CDR1 is MGHRA and CDR2 is YSYEKL. With 3 bases removed from V and 2 bases from J, the gap between germline ends came to 11 bases.

This rearrangement joins TRBV15 to TRBJ2-2; possible D gene TRBD2, 5 bases. CDR1 is LNHNV, CDR2 YYDKDF, per germline (reference sequence). This CDR3 is built from 16 residues. V was clipped by 3 bases and J by 3 bases, with 14 bases between them. CDR3 DNA sequence: TGTGCCACCAGCAGGGCTCCGGGATATGACACCGGGGAGCTGTTTTTT. Protein: CATSRAPGYDTGELFF.

This sequence joins TRBV19 and TRBJ2-2; D perhaps matches TRBD2 (5 bases). The CDR3 totals 15 residues. Trimming pared 3 bases from V and 2 bases from J, leaving 10 bases between. Germline lookup yields CDR1 LNHDA and CDR2 SQIVND (reference sequence). CDR3 loop: CASSIYGVNTGELFF. In DNA, the CDR3 is TGTGCCAGTAGTATTTACGGGGTAAACACCGGGGAGCTGTTTTTT.

This clone has only one observation. The chain couples TRBV12-3 or TRBV12-4 to TRBJ2-7; D is possibly TRBD1 or TRBD2 (6 bases each). V lost 8 bases, J lost 6 bases, and 17 bases lay in between. CDR3 length: 13 residues. The CDR3 sequence: CASGIQGGGEQYF. For the CDR3, the DNA is TGTGCCAGCGGGATACAGGGAGGCGGCGAGCAGTACTTC.

The chain's CDR3 is CASSPRGRSYNSPLHF. CDR3 in DNA: TGTGCCAGCAGCCCCAGGGGTCGGTCCTATAATTCACCCCTCCACTTT. The rearrangement uses TRBV5-6 and TRBJ1-6, with D perhaps matching TRBD1 (6 bases). The germline V gene encodes CDR1 SGHDT and CDR2 YYEEEE. This CDR3 contains 16 residues. The V end was cut by 4 bases, the J end by 1 base, with 12 bases between. Variable domain in full (rest from reference TRBV5-6 and TRBJ1-6): DAGVTQSPTHLIKTRGQQVTLRCSPKSGHDTVSWYQQALGQGPQFIFQYYEEEERQRGNFPDRFSGHQFPNYSSELNVNALLLGDSALYLCASSPRGRSYNSPLHFGNGTRLTVT.

The table lists this clone with a count of one. The chain couples TRBV7-2 to TRBJ1-3, with a weak D call TRBD1 (5 bases). Trimming removed 4 bases from V and 4 bases from J, with 17 bases in between. The CDR3 consists of 16 residues. CDR1 is SGHTA and CDR2 is FQGNSA in the germline V gene. The CDR3 nucleotides are TGTGCCAGCAGCTCCCAGGGAAACGGGTTGGGAAACACCATATATTTT. This gives the protein CASSSQGNGLGNTIYF.

The J gene is TRBJ1-2, the V gene TRBV12-3 or TRBV12-4; D ambiguous. Trimming removed 8 bases from V and 3 bases from J, with 13 bases in between. The CDR3 runs 13 residues. The CDR3 bases are TGTGCCAGCGGGAAGACGGATTACTATGGCTACACCTTC. This translates into CASGKTDYYGYTF.

This chain uses TRBV7-6 with TRBJ2-2, with 10 bases lining up with TRBD2. CDR1 is SGHVS and CDR2 is FNYEAQ in the germline V gene. The CDR3 spans 18 residues. With 0 bases clipped from V and 2 bases from J, the junction kept 6 bases outside the gene matches. The CDR3 protein is CASSLASSGRANTGELFF. CDR3 nucleotide sequence: TGTGCCAGCAGCTTAGCGTCTAGCGGGAGAGCTAACACCGGGGAGCTGTTTTTT.

The chain links TRBV28 to TRBJ2-7, with 7 nucleotides matching TRBD1. CDR3 size: 14 residues. Germline CDR1 reads MDHEN; CDR2 reads SYDVKM. The V and J ends lost 2 bases and 2 bases, in that order; junction bases with no gene match: 3. The CDR3 protein is CASSLGTATYEQYF. DNA for the CDR3: TGTGCCAGCAGTTTAGGGACAGCGACCTACGAGCAGTACTTC. The variable domain in full, completed from reference TRBV28 and TRBJ2-7, reads DVKVTQSSRYLVKRTGEKVFLECVQDMDHENMFWYRQDPGLGLRLIYFSYDVKMKEKGDIPEGYSVSREKKERFSLILESASTNQTSMYLCASSLGTATYEQYFGPGTRLTVT.

This clone was picked up one time. The chain carries TRBV29-1 and TRBJ1-1; 8 bases map to TRBD1. The germline V gene encodes CDR1 SQVTM and CDR2 ANQGSEA. The CDR3 consists of 16 residues. J gave up 0 bases and V 5 bases, and 11 bases lay outside the gene matches. The CDR3 protein is CSVRGRKTGVNTEAFF. DNA of the CDR3: TGCAGCGTTCGGGGTCGCAAGACAGGGGTGAACACTGAAGCTTTCTTT. The full variable domain, its missing parts supplied by reference TRBV29-1 and TRBJ1-1, is SAVISQKPSRDICQRGTSLTIQCQVDSQVTMMFWYRQQPGQSLTLIATANQGSEATYESGFVIDKFPISRPNLTFSTLTVSNMSPEDSSIYLCSVRGRKTGVNTEAFFGQGTRLTVV.